This T cell receptor beta chain was sequenced in a study of regulatory T cells in long-lasting Graves disease. Study information: Graves' patients, newly diagnosed, had taken antithyroid drugs under 3 months.

Researchers made TCR beta libraries by using iRepertoire HTBI primers and running Arm-PCR on CDR3 regions. TCRdb processed the multiplex PCR reads anew with MiXCR; each CDR3 protein has one entry. The sample lists 350,000 to 550,000 distinct CDR3 sequences, more than 13% occurring once. Time point here: newly diagnosed GD, antithyroid drugs for less than 3 months. Isolated PBMC RNA provided the starting material for the TCR library. Investigators report Graves' disease was diagnosed under American Thyroid Association guidelines. Patients hailed from an endocrinology department in Xi'an, China. Germline V gene data show CDR1 as SGHRS and CDR2 as YFSETQ. J lost 8 bases, V lost 3 bases, and 8 bases had no gene match. This CDR3 is 14 amino acids long. This clonotype occurred many times. In addition, the sample was reused for a study of T cells in Graves' hyperthyroidism and ophthalmopathy. That paper states: No ophthalmopathy progression within 18 months constituted stable Graves' hyperthyroidism.

The specimen was peripheral blood mononuclear cells (PBMCs), collected at new diagnosis, from a patient treated with antithyroid drugs. This rearrangement joins TRBV5-1 to TRBJ1-1; TRBD1 agrees at 9 bases. This clonotype was obtained from a woman aged 25 to 39 with Graves disease. The DNA for the CDR3 is TGCGCCAGCAGCTCCTACAGGGGGCTATCGGAAGCTTTCTTT. Translating it yields CASSSYRGLSEAFF.